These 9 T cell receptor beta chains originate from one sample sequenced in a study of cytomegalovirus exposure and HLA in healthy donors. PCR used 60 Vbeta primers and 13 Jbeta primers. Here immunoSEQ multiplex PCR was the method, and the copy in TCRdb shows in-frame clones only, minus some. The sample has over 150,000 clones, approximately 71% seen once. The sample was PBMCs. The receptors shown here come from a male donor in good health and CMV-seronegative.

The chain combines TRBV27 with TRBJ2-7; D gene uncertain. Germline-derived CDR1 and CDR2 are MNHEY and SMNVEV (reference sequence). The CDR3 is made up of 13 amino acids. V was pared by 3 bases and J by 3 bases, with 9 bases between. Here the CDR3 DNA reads TGTGCCAGCAGTTTTGGCATGCACTACGAGCAGTACTTC. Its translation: CASSFGMHYEQYF.

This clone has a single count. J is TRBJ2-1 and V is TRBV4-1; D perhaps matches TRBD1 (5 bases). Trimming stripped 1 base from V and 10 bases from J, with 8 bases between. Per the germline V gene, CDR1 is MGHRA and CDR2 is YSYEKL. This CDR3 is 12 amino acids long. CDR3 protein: CASSQGRAEQFF. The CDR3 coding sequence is TGCGCCAGCAGCCAAGGCAGGGCGGAGCAGTTCTTC.

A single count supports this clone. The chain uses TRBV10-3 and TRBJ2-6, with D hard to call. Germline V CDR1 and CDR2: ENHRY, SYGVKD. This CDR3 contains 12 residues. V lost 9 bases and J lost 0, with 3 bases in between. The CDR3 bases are TGTGCCATTAGCTCTGGGGCCAACGTCCTGACTTTC. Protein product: CAISSGANVLTF.

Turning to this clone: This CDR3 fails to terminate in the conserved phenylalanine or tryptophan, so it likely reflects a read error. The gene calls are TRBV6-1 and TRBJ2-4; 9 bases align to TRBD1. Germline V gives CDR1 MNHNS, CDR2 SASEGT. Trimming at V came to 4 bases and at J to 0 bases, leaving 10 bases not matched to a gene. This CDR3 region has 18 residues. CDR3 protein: CASSADPHRGLAKNIQYL. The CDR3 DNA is TGTGCCAGCAGTGCGGACCCCCACAGGGGGCTAGCCAAAAACATTCAGTACCTC.

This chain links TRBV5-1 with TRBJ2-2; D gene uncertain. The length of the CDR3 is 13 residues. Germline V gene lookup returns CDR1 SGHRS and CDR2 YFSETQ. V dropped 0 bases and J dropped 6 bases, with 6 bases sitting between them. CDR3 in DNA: TGCGCCAGCAGCTTGGTTGCAGCCGGGGAGCTGTTTTTT. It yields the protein CASSLVAAGELFF. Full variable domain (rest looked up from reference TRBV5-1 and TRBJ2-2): KAGVTQTPRYLIKTRGQQVTLSCSPISGHRSVSWYQQTPGQGLQFLFEYFSETQRNKGNFPGRFSGRQFSNSRSEMNVSTLELGDSALYLCASSLVAAGELFFGEGSRLTVL.

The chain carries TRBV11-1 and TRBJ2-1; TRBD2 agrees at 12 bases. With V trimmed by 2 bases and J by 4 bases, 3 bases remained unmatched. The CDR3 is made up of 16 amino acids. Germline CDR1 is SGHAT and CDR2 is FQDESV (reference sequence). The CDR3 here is CASSLRLAGEYNEQFF. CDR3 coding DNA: TGTGCCAGCAGCTTAAGACTAGCGGGAGAATACAATGAGCAGTTCTTC.

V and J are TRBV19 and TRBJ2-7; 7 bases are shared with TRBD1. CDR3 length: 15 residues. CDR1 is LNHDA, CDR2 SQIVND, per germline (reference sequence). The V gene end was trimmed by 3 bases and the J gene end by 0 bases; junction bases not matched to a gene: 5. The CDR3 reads CASSIGRGSSYEQYF. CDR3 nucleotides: TGTGCCAGTAGTATCGGCAGGGGGAGCTCCTACGAGCAGTACTTC.

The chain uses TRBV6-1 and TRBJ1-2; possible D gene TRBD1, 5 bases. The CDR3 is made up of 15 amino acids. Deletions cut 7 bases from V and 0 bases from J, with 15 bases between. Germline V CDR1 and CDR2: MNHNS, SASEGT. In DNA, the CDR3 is TGTGCCAGCACTATACTACAGGCATCTAACTATGGCTACACCTTC. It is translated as CASTILQASNYGYTF.

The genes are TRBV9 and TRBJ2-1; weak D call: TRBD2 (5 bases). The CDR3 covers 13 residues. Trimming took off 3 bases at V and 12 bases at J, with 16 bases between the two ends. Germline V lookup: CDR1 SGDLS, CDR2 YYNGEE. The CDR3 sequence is CASSGIILARQFF. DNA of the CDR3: TGTGCCAGCAGCGGCATCATCCTAGCAAGGCAGTTCTTC.